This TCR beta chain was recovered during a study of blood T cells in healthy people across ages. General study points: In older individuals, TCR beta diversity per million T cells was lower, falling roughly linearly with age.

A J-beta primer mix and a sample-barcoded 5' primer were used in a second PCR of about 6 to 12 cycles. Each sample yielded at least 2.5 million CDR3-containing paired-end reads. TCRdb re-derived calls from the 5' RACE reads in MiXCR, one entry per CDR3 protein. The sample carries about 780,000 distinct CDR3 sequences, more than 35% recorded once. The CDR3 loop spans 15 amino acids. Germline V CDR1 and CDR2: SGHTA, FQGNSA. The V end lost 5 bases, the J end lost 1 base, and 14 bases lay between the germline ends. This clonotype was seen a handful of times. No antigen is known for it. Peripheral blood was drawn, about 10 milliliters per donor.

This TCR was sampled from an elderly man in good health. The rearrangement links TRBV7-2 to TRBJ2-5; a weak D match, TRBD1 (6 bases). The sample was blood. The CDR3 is CASSLNLGAQETQYF. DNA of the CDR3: TGTGCCAGCAGCCTAAACCTGGGGGCCCAAGAGACCCAGTACTTC.